These 15 T cell receptor beta chains share one sample of origin, sequenced in a study of T cells in women clearing cervical HPV infection. Data came from immunoSEQ multiplex PCR; TCRdb stores just in-frame clones and leaves some out. The record lists tens of thousands of clones, of which the ten most abundant hold 20% to 25%. The sample consisted of blood buffy coat. These receptors all come from a woman between 18 and 70 years old with a cervical HPV16 infection that either progressed to CIN3+ or cleared (not recorded which).

Of note for this clone: The read terminates 3 residues ahead of where the CDR3 ends, so the germline J gene completes it. The chain carries TRBV10-3 and TRBJ2-2, with TRBD1 as a possible D gene (6 bases). This CDR3 is 14 amino acids long. V lost 3 bases and J 5 bases, leaving 10 bases between the germline ends. CDR1 and CDR2 (germline): ENHRY, SYGVKD. The CDR3 bases that were read are TGTGCCATCAGTGACACACAGGGTACCGGGGAG. Translation gives CAISDTQGTGE. In full, the CDR3 is CAISDTQGTGELFF.

With respect to this clone: From the germline J gene comes the end of the CDR3, since the read stops 3 residues before it. This chain links TRBV19 with TRBJ2-4; the match to TRBD1 covers 10 bases. This CDR3 comprises 15 residues. Germline V CDR1 and CDR2: LNHDA, SQIVND (reference sequence). Trimming at V came to 6 bases and at J to 1 base, leaving 3 bases not matched to a gene. CDR3 DNA, as far as it was read: TGTGCCAGTAGGGACAGGGGGTTGGCCAAAAACATT. Translating it yields CASRDRGLAKNI. The CDR3 in its entirety is CASRDRGLAKNIQYF.

Incomplete CDR3 DNA: TGTGCCAGCAGCTTAAGAGCAAATGAC. As protein: CASSLRAND. The whole CDR3 is CASSLRANDYTF. V gene TRBV7-9 combines with J gene TRBJ1-2; D gene uncertain. The read ends 3 residues early relative to the CDR3; the germline J gene fills the gap. Germline CDR1 and CDR2: SEHNR and FQNEAQ (reference sequence). The CDR3 is 12 residues long.

As concerns this clone: With the read ending 3 residues before the CDR3 end, the germline J gene is used to fill in that end. The chain combines TRBV7-6 with TRBJ2-1; 8 nucleotides line up with TRBD1. The CDR3 loop spans 15 amino acids. CDR1 is SGHVS, CDR2 FNYEAQ, per germline. J gave up 7 bases and V 3 bases, and 8 bases lay outside the gene matches. The CDR3 bases that were read are TGTGCCAGCAGCTTTGGACAGGGCCAAATGAATGAG. Amino acids: CASSFGQGQMNE. The whole CDR3 sequence is CASSFGQGQMNEQFF.

In regard to this clone: From the germline J gene comes the end of the CDR3, since the read stops 3 residues before it. V usage is TRBV19 and J usage is TRBJ1-2; 12 nucleotides agree with TRBD1. Germline V gives CDR1 LNHDA, CDR2 SQIVND (reference sequence). CDR3 size: 16 residues. The sequenced CDR3 bases are TGTGCCAGTAGTATAGAGGGGACAGGGGGCTCCTACGAC. This gives the protein CASSIEGTGGSYD. The entire CDR3 protein reads CASSIEGTGGSYDYTF.

In regard to this clone: Read data end 3 residues before the CDR3 end; the end is taken from the germline J gene. The chain combines TRBV19 with TRBJ1-2, with TRBD1 matching over 8 bases. This CDR3 spans 14 amino acids. Germline V gene sequence: CDR1 LNHDA, CDR2 SQIVND (reference sequence). Incomplete CDR3 DNA: TGTGCCAGTAGTATCAGGGGGCGGCCTTACGAC. Encoded protein: CASSIRGRPYD. The complete CDR3 reads CASSIRGRPYDYTF.

Details on this clone: The sequenced fragment ends 3 residues before the CDR3 boundary, so the rest is inferred from the germline J gene. This chain connects TRBV5-1 to TRBJ2-2; 12 nucleotides line up with TRBD2. Unmatched junction bases numbered 3, after V lost 0 bases and J lost 6 bases. The CDR3 length is 16 residues. Germline CDR1 reads SGHRS; CDR2 reads YFSETQ. CDR3 protein: CASSLGTSGRSGELFF. The DNA read from the CDR3 is TGCGCCAGCAGCTTGGGAACTAGCGGGAGGTCCGGGGAG.

On this clone itself: The CDR3 end falls 3 residues outside the read, so it is completed with the germline J gene. J is TRBJ2-6 and V is TRBV19; 8 bases are a match to TRBD1. The CDR3 has 16 residues. Germline-derived CDR1 and CDR2 are LNHDA and SQIVND (reference sequence). V shed 5 bases and J 1 base; nucleotides not matched to a gene: 4. The CDR3 sequence is CASSFTGGSGANVLTF. The sequenced CDR3 bases are TGTGCCAGTAGTTTCACAGGGGGATCTGGGGCCAACGTC. The full variable domain, in which reference TRBV19 and TRBJ2-6 provide the parts outside the CDR3, is DGGITQSPKYLFRKEGQNVTLSCEQNLNHDAMYWYRQDPGQGLRLIYYSQIVNDFQKGDIAEGYSVSREKKESFPLTVTSAQKNPTAFYLCASSFTGGSGANVLTFGAGSRLTVL.

A note on this clone: The CDR3 end falls 3 residues outside the read, so it is completed with the germline J gene. This rearrangement joins TRBV11-2 to TRBJ2-5; a possible D gene is TRBD2 (6 bases). The CDR3 is 13 amino acids. V lost 3 bases and J lost 4, with 9 bases in between. Per the germline V gene, CDR1 is SGHAT and CDR2 is FQNNGV. The sequenced CDR3 bases are TGTGCCAGCAGCTTGCCGGGGGTAGAGACC. This sequence encodes CASSLPGVET. The CDR3 in its entirety is CASSLPGVETQYF.

As for this clone: The read stops 3 residues short of the end of the CDR3; the missing end is completed from the germline J gene. The J gene is TRBJ1-2, the V gene TRBV5-4; 7 bases agree with TRBD1. This CDR3 has 12 amino acids. The germline V gene encodes CDR1 SGHNT and CDR2 YYREEE (reference sequence). CDR3 DNA, as far as it was read: TGTGCCAGCAGCATACAGGGGCGAGGC. It translates to CASSIQGRG. The entire CDR3 is CASSIQGRGYTF.

A word on this clone: The sequenced fragment ends 3 residues before the CDR3 boundary, so the rest is inferred from the germline J gene. The V call is TRBV12-5, the J call TRBJ1-5, with D perhaps matching TRBD1 (5 bases). Germline V gene lookup returns CDR1 LGHNT and CDR2 FRNRAP. Trimming removed 7 bases from V and 4 bases from J, with 11 bases in between. This CDR3 contains 13 residues. The CDR3 loop reads CASAPGVNQPQHF. The CDR3 DNA, read in part, is TGTGCTAGTGCCCCGGGGGTAAATCAGCCC.

CDR3 region: CAWSGAPDRLGSGANVLTF. The covered CDR3 bases are TGTGCCTGGAGTGGGGCCCCCGACAGGCTAGGCTCTGGGGCCAACGTC. The chain combines TRBV30 with TRBJ2-6; possibly TRBD1 for D (6 bases). The read is 3 residues too short to cover the CDR3 end, so that end is filled in from the germline J gene. CDR1 and CDR2 from the germline V gene are GTSNPN and SVGIG (reference sequence). Trimming left V 1 base short and J 0 bases short, with 19 bases between. This CDR3 spans 19 amino acids.

Note on this clone: The CDR3 end is not reached by the read, which stops 3 residues before it; the germline J gene fills it in. The chain employs TRBV19 and TRBJ1-2, with 8 bases fitting TRBD1. V was clipped by 6 bases and J by 3 bases; unmatched bases: 9. The germline CDR1 and CDR2 sequences are LNHDA and SQIVND (reference sequence). This CDR3 is built from 15 residues. The DNA read from the CDR3 is TGTGCCAGTAGAAAGTTTACAGGGGGGGACTATGGC. It is translated as CASRKFTGGDYG. The CDR3 in full is CASRKFTGGDYGYTF.

The CDR3 bases that were read are TGTGCCAGCAGCTTGGACAGCGGATACTACGAG. It codes for CASSLDSGYYE. The complete CDR3 protein is CASSLDSGYYEQYF. The rearrangement links TRBV5-4 to TRBJ2-7; possible D gene TRBD2, 5 bases. The CDR3 is cut off 3 residues early in the read; its end comes from the germline J gene. CDR1 SGHNT and CDR2 YYREEE come from the germline V gene (reference sequence). The CDR3 extends over 14 amino acids. The ends were cut back, 0 bases at V and 3 bases at J, with 10 bases in the middle.

Comments on this clone: Read data end 3 residues before the CDR3 end; the end is taken from the germline J gene. The chain is built from TRBV7-9 and TRBJ2-2; D remains unclear. The germline CDR1 and CDR2 sequences are SEHNR and FQNEAQ (reference sequence). The CDR3 extends over 13 amino acids. The CDR3 sequence is CASSLRVGEKLFF. The CDR3 bases that were read are TGTGCCAGCAGCTTACGGGTAGGCGAAAAG.